A selection of T cell receptor beta chains follows, all from one sample in a study of high-grade serous ovarian cancer treatment subgroups. Data came from immunoSEQ multiplex PCR; TCRdb stores just in-frame clones and leaves some out. The data show 10,000 or so clones, 75% to 90% seen once. Sequenced input: tumor tissue. Source of these receptors: a human donor with high-grade serous ovarian cancer. The CDR3 runs from the conserved cysteine through the conserved F or W. The order of the fields is D gene, J gene, V gene, clone size, CDR3 DNA, CDR3 protein. A D gene is named only where the DNA matches it firmly. A clone size is listed for some rows: how often the clone was seen (once, few, many), or a class if it is expanded.

TRBD2 TRBJ2-5 TRBV7-7 NA TGTGCCAGCAGCCGGGGGGGGCCAGGAGAGACCCAGTACTTC CASSRGGPGETQYF
NA TRBJ1-5 TRBV19 few TGTGCCAGTAGTATGCAGGGCTACAATCAGCCCCAGCATTTT CASSMQGYNQPQHF
TRBD2 TRBJ2-7 TRBV5-8 once TGTGCCAGCAGCTTACCGGGACTAGCGGGAGGGCCATACGAGCAGTACTTC CASSLPGLAGGPYEQYF
NA TRBJ1-1 TRBV5-1 NA TGCGCCAGCAGCCACCAGGGGCAGAACACTGAAGCTTTCTTT CASSHQGQNTEAFF
NA TRBJ2-5 TRBV5-4 once TGTGCCAGCAGCTTAGCTGGACGGGTCCGAGAGACCCAGTACTTC CASSLAGRVRETQYF
TRBD2 TRBJ2-1 TRBV28 once TGTGCCAGCCGTATGGGGGGGAAGGTTGAGCAGTTCTTC CASRMGGKVEQFF
NA TRBJ1-5 TRBV28 NA TGTGCCACCAGTATAGGGGGGTACGATCAGCCCCAGCATTTT CATSIGGYDQPQHF
NA TRBJ2-7 TRBV28 NA TGTGCCAGCAGTTCACGAGTAGGCGAGCAGTACTTC CASSSRVGEQYF
NA TRBJ1-5 TRBV19 NA TGTGCCAGTAGTATTATGGGCGGGGGAACGGTAAACGGCAATCAGCCCCAGCATTTT CASSIMGGGTVNGNQPQHF
TRBD1 TRBJ1-5 TRBV27 NA TGTGCCAGCAGTTTATCCGGGACAGGCGGTCAGCCCCAGCATTTT CASSLSGTGGQPQHF
TRBD1 TRBJ1-2 TRBV6-6 NA TGTGCCAGCAGTTACTCGGGACAGGCTAACTATGGCTACACCTTC CASSYSGQANYGYTF
NA TRBJ1-2 TRBV19 NA TGTGCCAGTAATGGGGGAAACAACTATGGCTACACCTTC CASNGGNNYGYTF
TRBD2 TRBJ2-2 TRBV11-3 NA TGTGCCAGCAGCTTTGGCGGGGGGTTGAACACCGGGGAGCTGTTTTTT CASSFGGGLNTGELFF
TRBD2 TRBJ2-5 TRBV10-2 NA TGCGCCAGCAGTGAGACTAGCGGGGGGGGTGAGACCCAGTACTTC CASSETSGGGETQYF
NA TRBJ2-1 TRBV27 NA TGTGCCAGCAGTCAAGGGACTTATAGCTCCTACAATGAGCAGTTCTTC CASSQGTYSSYNEQFF
TRBD1 TRBJ2-7 TRBV28 NA TGTGCCAGCAGTCACAGGGGGTTAATGGCCTACGAGCAGTACTTC CASSHRGLMAYEQYF
NA TRBJ1-2 TRBV29-1 NA TGCAGCGTGGGGGTTGATGGCTACACCTTC CSVGVDGYTF
TRBD2 TRBJ2-1 TRBV2 NA TGTGCCAGCACGCGAGGACCAAAAATAGCGGGAGTGGTCTACAATGAGCAGTTCTTC CASTRGPKIAGVVYNEQFF
NA TRBJ2-7 TRBV7-2 NA TGTGCCAGCAGCTCTGCAGGGGAGCCCACCTACGAGCAGTACTTC CASSSAGEPTYEQYF
TRBD1 TRBJ2-2 TRBV7-9 few TGTGCCAGCAGCTTCGGGACAGGGGCCCTGAACACCGGGGAGCTGTTTTTT CASSFGTGALNTGELFF
TRBD2 TRBJ2-1 TRBV11-2 NA TGTGCCAGCAGCTGGACTAGCGGGGTTAGCTCCTACAATGAGCAGTTCTTC CASSWTSGVSSYNEQFF
NA TRBJ2-2 TRBV5-1 NA TGCGCCAGCAGCTTGGAGGGCGGGGAGCTGTTTTTT CASSLEGGELFF
TRBD1 TRBJ1-3 TRBV2 NA TGTGCCAGCAGTATGACAGGGTCGATCAGGGGAAACACCATATATTTT CASSMTGSIRGNTIYF
TRBD1 TRBJ2-7 TRBV29-1 once TGCAGCGTTGCCCGGACAGGGAGCACCGAGCAGTACTTC CSVARTGSTEQYF
TRBD1 TRBJ1-6 TRBV28 NA TGTGCCAGCAGTCATGACCGGACAGGTTATAATTCACCCCTCCACTTT CASSHDRTGYNSPLHF
TRBD2 TRBJ2-7 TRBV10-2 NA TGCGCCACCTCGTTTACTAGCGGCTACGAGCAGTACTTC CATSFTSGYEQYF
NA TRBJ2-5 TRBV7-9 NA TGTGCCAGCAGCCAAGGCAGGGCCCAAGAGACCCAGTACTTC CASSQGRAQETQYF
NA TRBJ1-4 TRBV7-2 once TGTGCCAGCAGCTTAGGAGGGACTAGTGAAAAACTGTTTTTT CASSLGGTSEKLFF